This TCR beta chain was recovered during a study of T cell repertoires in aging, cancer and after chemotherapy. Study summary: Chronic lymphocytic leukemia patients on fludarabine- or bendamustine-based regimens gave paired samples before and after chemotherapy.

Multiplex touch-down PCR with TRB-A/B primers amplified rearranged V-D-J TRB sequences. MiXCR, run by TCRdb on the multiplex PCR reads, gives a single entry per CDR3 protein. The data show around 3,200 distinct CDR3 sequences, with 20% to 25% seen just once and roughly two fifths held by the top ten. Study conclusions and caveats: In each cancer cohort, median generation probability increased across chemotherapy, suggesting thymic output rebounded. Compared with age-matched healthy donors, untreated hematological or solid cancer patients showed higher blood TCR clonality. In healthy donors, age-related TCR diversity loss mainly reflected lost richness.

The germline V gene encodes CDR1 MNHEY and CDR2 SMNVEV (reference sequence). V dropped 7 bases and J dropped 2 bases, with 17 bases sitting between them. This CDR3 has 15 amino acids. As for this clonotype: The antigen remains unidentified.

Amplification of TCR beta used genomic DNA extracted from peripheral blood. The rearrangement joins TRBV27 to TRBJ1-2; D possibly corresponds to TRBD1 (6 bases). The source of this sequence is a human donor with a blood cancer. Sequencing used blood. For the CDR3, the DNA is TGTGCCAGCACTCCCCGGGGGAGGGGGAACTATGGCTACACCTTC. Its translation is CASTPRGRGNYGYTF.